The source of this T cell receptor (beta chain) is a study of blood T cell repertoires in COVID-19. Turning to the study itself: Sources were T cells, B-cell-depleted T cells, or PBMCs; the material itself was cDNA or gDNA.

Germline V gene lookup returns CDR1 MNHEY and CDR2 SMNVEV (reference sequence). The CDR3 totals 13 residues. This clone was counted once. Original processing notes: Amplification of reference gene primers was used by the study to estimate nucleated cell counts. Profiling relied on immunoSEQ multiplex PCR, and the TCRdb table lists in-frame clones only, not all of them. V, J and clone size reflect that table, while D and trimming were determined from the DNA. The sample includes about 100,000 clones, 85% of them seen just once. The TCR was taken from a man in his sixties with acute or convalescent COVID-19. The source material was peripheral blood. The chain uses TRBV27 and TRBJ1-6; a possible D gene is TRBD1 (5 bases). CDR3 sequence: CATREVVNSPLHF. Written as DNA, the CDR3 is TGTGCAACCAGGGAGGTCGTCAATTCACCCCTCCACTTT.